This T cell receptor (beta chain) was sequenced in a study of tumor-infiltrating lymphocytes in primary liver carcinoma (dated by TCRdb to about 2017). With regard to the full study: Of the five patients, three men and two women aged 30 to 69 years, four had hepatocellular carcinoma and one had combined HCC and intrahepatic cholangiocarcinoma. Agilent mRNA microarray profiling was performed on the 25 to 30 tumor region samples to relate TCRbeta repertoire diversity to the local molecular phenotype. Samples yielded roughly 3.5 to 7.5 million productive TCRbeta reads; read depth did not differ significantly between tissue types. Across five regions of each liver tumor, along with adjacent normal tissue and blood, the study brought together TCRbeta repertoire sequencing, expression microarrays and whole-exome sequencing. Repertoires from technical replicates were highly reproducible, with mean shared-clone rates approximately 0.88 and correlation coefficients above 0.98. TCRbeta repertoire sequencing covered 35 specimens from 5 patients: 25 or so tumor regions, 5 adjacent noncancerous liver tissues and 5 peripheral blood samples. The five patients had tumors staged T1-T3 N0M0, with maximum diameters ranging from roughly 4 to 10 cm.

Without any cell sorting, total RNA and DNA were co-extracted from about 20-30 mg of bulk tissue using the AllPrep DNA/RNA mini kit. Between late 2015 and March 2016, a few patients in China with histopathologically diagnosed primary liver carcinoma had surgical resection. Patients had chronic HBV infection and were treatment-naive at sampling. Each tumor was sampled at five spatially separated regions: the tumor centre plus the superior, inferior, left-lateral and right-lateral poles. According to histology, viable tumor cells made up more than 85% of every tumor sample. Pieces of fresh tumor and adjacent tissue were cut in half, with one half kept in RNAlater at -80 degrees C and the other half sent for histology. This clonotype has a handful of counts. Its antigen specificity is not known. The record has no base qualities; no much larger clone is one base away. TCRbeta-specific cDNA was reverse-transcribed from approximately 460 ng total RNA using a constant-region primer and ProtoScript II reverse transcriptase. Construction of the TCRbeta libraries relied on three nested rounds of multiplex PCR, following a slightly modified ARM-PCR procedure. Multiplex TRBV1-TRBV30 forward primers and a Cbeta reverse primer were used in the first two PCR rounds, each of which was run for approximately 11 cycles. Sample barcodes and Illumina adapters were added in a final 25-cycle PCR with Deep VentR polymerase. Before sequencing, amplicons of 200-500 bp were purified from gel using a QIAquick gel extraction kit. TCRbeta amplicons were sequenced on an Illumina HiSeq 2500 with 250-bp paired-end reads. On the authors' methods: Reads were quality-trimmed with Trimmomatic v0.33, and paired reads were merged with FLASH v1.2.11 to recover full CDR3 sequences. MiGEC v1.2.1b assigned V, D and J germline segments to the rearranged TCRbeta sequences. Clonotype statistics, along with Shannon-Wiener diversity indices, were calculated using VDJtools v1.0.0. Except for diversity analysis, only each sample's 250 most abundant clonotypes were used in subsequent analyses to reduce sampling bias. TCRdb passed the public sequencing reads through fastp at Q25 and MiXCR, retaining productive beta sequences. Duplicate CDR3 protein sequences are folded into a single record with the most common DNA and genes. The V and J calls were determined by TCRdb, not by the authors. The table for this sample lists fewer than 75,000 distinct CDR3 sequences; 71% of them were counted only once. Approximately 41% of the sample rests with the top ten.

Via the germline V gene, CDR1 is LGHNA and CDR2 YSLEER. After removal of 1 base from V and 2 bases from J, the junction retains 4 bases not matched to a gene. The CDR3 runs 17 residues from the cysteine to the phenylalanine. Only the CDR3 DNA is retained, 51 bases long and in frame from the first base. The study at large found these results: Just about 8-25% of top clones turned up in all five regions of a tumor, which suggests spatial heterogeneity among tumor-infiltrating T cells. Because only the TCR beta chain was sequenced and unpaired alpha chains were not captured, true repertoire diversity is likely underestimated. Pairs of tumor regions showed greater repertoire overlap (mean around 35%) than tumor-adjacent pairs (roughly 17%) or tumor-blood pairs (around 15%), which is consistent with antigen-driven expansion. Since the samples were bulk and unsorted, there was no way to compare CD4+ and CD8+ T cell repertoires. The top 250 clones accounted for a significantly greater share of the repertoire in tumors than in blood (p = 0.039). Only a few patients were included in the study, and the authors note that the findings should be validated in a larger study.

The receptor was derived from a man in his forties with primary liver carcinoma and hepatitis B virus infection. Sequencing input: liver tumor tissue from sampling region 4. This specimen's cell subset or site label, interpreted: tumor region T4, right-lateral pole. The rearrangement joined TRBV4-3 to TRBJ1-3; 11 bases in the middle match TRBD1. The CDR3 sequence is CASSQAPGQGAGNTIYF. At the DNA level, the sequence is TGCGCCAGCAGCCAAGCACCGGGACAGGGGGCTGGAAACACCATATATTTT.